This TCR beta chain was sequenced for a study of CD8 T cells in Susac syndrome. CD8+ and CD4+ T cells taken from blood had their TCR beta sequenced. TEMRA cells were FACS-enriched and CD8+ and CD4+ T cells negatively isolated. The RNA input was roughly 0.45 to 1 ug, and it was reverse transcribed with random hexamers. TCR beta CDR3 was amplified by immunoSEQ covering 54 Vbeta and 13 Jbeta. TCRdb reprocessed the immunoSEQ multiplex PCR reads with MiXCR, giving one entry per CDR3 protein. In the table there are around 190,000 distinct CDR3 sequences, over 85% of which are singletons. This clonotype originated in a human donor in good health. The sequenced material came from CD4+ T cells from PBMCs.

The CDR3 here is CASSDTGVYGYTF. The DNA for the CDR3 is TGTGCCAGCAGTGACACAGGAGTCTATGGCTACACCTTC. This sequence joins TRBV25-1 and TRBJ1-2; D perhaps matches TRBD1 (5 bases). The CDR3 totals 13 residues. Germline assignment: CDR1 MGHDK and CDR2 SYGVNS. Trimming took 3 bases from V and 4 from J, leaving 9 bases between them.